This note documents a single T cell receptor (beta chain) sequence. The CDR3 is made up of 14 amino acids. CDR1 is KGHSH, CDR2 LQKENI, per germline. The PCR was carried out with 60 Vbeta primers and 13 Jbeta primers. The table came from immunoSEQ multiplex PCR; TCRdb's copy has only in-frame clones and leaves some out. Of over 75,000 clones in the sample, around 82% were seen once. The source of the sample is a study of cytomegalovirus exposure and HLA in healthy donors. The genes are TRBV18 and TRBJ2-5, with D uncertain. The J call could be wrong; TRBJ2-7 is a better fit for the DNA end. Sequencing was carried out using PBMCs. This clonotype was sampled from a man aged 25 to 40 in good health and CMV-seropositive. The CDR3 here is CASSPEPNLREQYF. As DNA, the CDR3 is TGTGCCAGCTCACCAGAGCCAAACCTCCGCGAGCAGTACTTC.